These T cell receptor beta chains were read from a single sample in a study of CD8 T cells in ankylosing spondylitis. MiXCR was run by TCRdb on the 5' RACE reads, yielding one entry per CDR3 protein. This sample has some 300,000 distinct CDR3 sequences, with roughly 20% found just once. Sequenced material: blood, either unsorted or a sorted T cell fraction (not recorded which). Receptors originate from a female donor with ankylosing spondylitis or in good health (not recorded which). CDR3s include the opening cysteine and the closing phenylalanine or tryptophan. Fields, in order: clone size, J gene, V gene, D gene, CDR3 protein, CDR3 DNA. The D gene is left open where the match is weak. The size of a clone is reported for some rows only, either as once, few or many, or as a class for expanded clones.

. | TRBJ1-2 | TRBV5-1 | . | CASSFETNYGYTF | TGCGCCAGCAGCTTTGAGACAAACTATGGCTACACCTTC
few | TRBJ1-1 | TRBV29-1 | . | CSVGVIMNTEAFF | TGCAGCGTTGGGGTCATCATGAACACTGAAGCTTTCTTT
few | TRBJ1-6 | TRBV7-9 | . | CASSYEEDSPLHF | TGTGCCAGCAGCTATGAGGAGGACTCACCCCTCCACTTT
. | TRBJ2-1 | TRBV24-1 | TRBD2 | CATSEGSGRSYNEQFF | TGTGCCACCAGTGAGGGTAGCGGGAGATCCTACAATGAGCAGTTCTTC
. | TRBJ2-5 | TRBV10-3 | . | CAISPRTTETQYF | TGTGCCATCAGTCCTCGGACTACAGAGACCCAGTACTTC
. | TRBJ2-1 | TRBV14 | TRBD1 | CASSQLGQGYYNEQFF | TGTGCCAGCAGCCAACTCGGACAGGGCTACTACAATGAGCAGTTCTTC
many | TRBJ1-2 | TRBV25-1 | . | CASSAPRGYGYTF | TGTGCCAGCAGTGCCCCCAGGGGTTATGGCTACACCTTC
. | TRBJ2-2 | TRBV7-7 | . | CASRLGGGTGELFF | TGTGCTAGCAGGTTGGGAGGCGGGACCGGGGAGCTGTTTTTT
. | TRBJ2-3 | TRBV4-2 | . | CASSQVAGLTDTQYF | TGTGCCAGCAGCCAAGTTGCGGGGCTCACAGATACGCAGTATTTT
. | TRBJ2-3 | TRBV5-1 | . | CASSLGAATDTQYF | TGCGCCAGCAGCCTAGGGGCCGCCACAGATACGCAGTATTTT
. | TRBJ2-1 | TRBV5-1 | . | CASSSRGGSYNEQFF | TGCGCCAGCAGCAGCCGGGGCGGCTCCTACAATGAGCAGTTCTTC
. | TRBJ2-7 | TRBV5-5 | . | CASSLGLQREQYF | TGTGCCAGCAGCTTGGGGCTCCAGCGCGAGCAGTACTTC
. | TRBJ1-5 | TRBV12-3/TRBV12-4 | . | CASSDMGPQHF | TGTGCCAGCAGTGACATGGGGCCCCAGCATTTT
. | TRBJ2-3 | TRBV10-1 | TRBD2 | CASSEGAAGGADTQYF | TGCGCCAGCAGTGAAGGGGCAGCGGGAGGCGCAGATACGCAGTATTTT
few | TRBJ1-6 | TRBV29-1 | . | CSVRTGGNSPLHF | TGCAGCGTCCGGACGGGGGGCAATTCACCCCTCCACTTT
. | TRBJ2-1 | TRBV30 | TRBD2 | CAWSVTSGRATEQFF | TGTGCCTGGAGTGTAACTAGCGGGAGGGCCACTGAGCAGTTCTTC
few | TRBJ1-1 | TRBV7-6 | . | CASMGAEGTEAFF | TGTGCCAGCATGGGGGCAGAGGGCACTGAAGCTTTCTTT
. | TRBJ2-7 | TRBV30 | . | CAWSVHQYEQYF | TGTGCCTGGAGTGTACACCAATACGAGCAGTACTTC
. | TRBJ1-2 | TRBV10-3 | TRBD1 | CAISEPTGTKIYGYTF | TGTGCCATCAGTGAGCCGACAGGGACGAAGATTTATGGCTACACCTTC
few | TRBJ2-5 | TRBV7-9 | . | CASSLVGIRETQYF | TGTGCCAGCAGCTTAGTCGGGATCAGGGAGACCCAGTACTTC
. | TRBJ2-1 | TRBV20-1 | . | CSARRGPGEGEQFF | TGCAGTGCTAGAAGGGGCCCGGGAGAGGGTGAGCAGTTCTTC
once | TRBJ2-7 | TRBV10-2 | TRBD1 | CASSSMGQGAYEQYF | TGCGCCAGCAGTTCTATGGGACAGGGGGCCTACGAGCAGTACTTC